This T cell receptor (beta chain) derives from a study of blood T cell repertoires in COVID-19. Study information: Acute and convalescent COVID-19 specimens originated in the United States, Italy and Spain. From T cells, B-cell-depleted T cells, or PBMCs came the material, which was cDNA or gDNA.

Profiled with immunoSEQ multiplex PCR; TCRdb holds only in-frame clones, not every one. The profile shows 90,000 or so clones, roughly 86% of them singletons. Trimming stripped 0 bases from V and 4 bases from J, with 9 bases between. Germline CDR1 and CDR2: MNHEY and SVGAGI. This CDR3 region has 15 residues. The J gene is TRBJ2-2, the V gene TRBV6-5; TRBD2 might be the D (5 bases). This receptor was identified in a human donor in a cohort sampled during active COVID-19. What was sequenced was peripheral blood. Here the CDR3 reads CASSYSPGSTGELFF. CDR3 sequence (DNA): TGTGCCAGCAGTTACTCGCCGGGGAGCACCGGGGAGCTGTTTTTT.